The 30 T cell receptor beta chains reported below all come from one sample, sequenced in a study of beta chain features in type 1 diabetes. Overall study findings and caveats: Across all four CD4+ subsets, people with type 1 diabetes showed modestly shorter TCRB CDR3s.

Investigators reverse transcribed all isolated RNA, so they sequenced expressed TCRB transcripts. Sequenced by immunoSEQ multiplex PCR; TCRdb stores in-frame clones only, minus some. The sample records 600,000 to 700,000 clones, around 12% being singletons. Their cognate antigens are unknown. Input material: naive CD4+ T cells from blood. Receptors originate from a young man with type 1 diabetes.

This chain links TRBV4-3 with TRBJ2-3; 11 bases align to TRBD2. Trimming at V came to 0 bases and at J to 2 bases, leaving 10 bases not matched to a gene. This CDR3 is 19 amino acids long. Germline CDR1 LGHNA, CDR2 YSLEER. The CDR3 region has the DNA TGCGCCAGCAGCCAAGACGGGATAGCGGGGGGGCTAGACACAGATACGCAGTATTTT. The encoded protein is CASSQDGIAGGLDTDTQYF.

In DNA, the CDR3 is TGTGCCACCTCTCCTCAGGGGTACACCGAGCAGTACTTC. It is translated as CATSPQGYTEQYF. This rearrangement joins TRBV28 to TRBJ2-7; TRBD1 is a possible D gene (6 bases). Deletions cut 10 bases from V and 6 bases from J, with 19 bases between. Germline CDR1 reads MDHEN; CDR2 reads SYDVKM. The CDR3 is made up of 13 amino acids.

This clone was observed a handful of times. The chain joins TRBV25-1 to TRBJ1-1; no firm D call. In germline, CDR1 is MGHDK, CDR2 SYGVNS. This CDR3 spans 14 amino acids. With 6 bases removed from V and 0 bases from J, the gap between germline ends came to 11 bases. CDR3 region: CASREQSMNTEAFF. The CDR3, as DNA: TGTGCCAGCAGAGAACAGTCCATGAACACTGAAGCTTTCTTT.

The rearrangement links TRBV4-3 to TRBJ1-1; D unresolved. This CDR3 region has 16 residues. The ends were cut back, 1 base at V and 2 bases at J, with 14 bases in the middle. In germline, CDR1 is LGHNA, CDR2 YSLEER. The chain's CDR3 is CASSQGQVAPNTEAFF. DNA of the CDR3: TGCGCCAGCAGCCAAGGTCAGGTGGCCCCCAACACTGAAGCTTTCTTT.

This clone was seen only a few times. V is TRBV29-1 and J is TRBJ2-3, with D tentatively TRBD1 (5 bases). Germline V gene sequence: CDR1 SQVTM, CDR2 ANQGSEA. The CDR3 extends over 13 amino acids. The V end was cut by 7 bases, the J end by 3 bases, with 14 bases between. CDR3 sequence (DNA): TGCAGCGAGATCGGGCAGGGTACAGATACGCAGTATTTT. It yields the protein CSEIGQGTDTQYF.

The rearrangement joins TRBV7-7 to TRBJ2-1, with D perhaps TRBD1 (7 bases). The V end lost 1 base, the J end lost 8 bases, and 12 bases lay between the germline ends. The CDR3 is 14 residues long. Germline V lookup: CDR1 SSHAT, CDR2 FNYEAQ (reference sequence). CDR3 protein: CASSLDRGGDEQFF. The CDR3 DNA sequence: TGTGCCAGCAGCTTAGACAGGGGCGGGGATGAGCAGTTCTTC.

This clone was picked up a small number of times. The CDR3 region is CSVRRDRDQPQHF. The CDR3 DNA is TGCAGCGTCCGCCGGGACAGGGATCAGCCCCAGCATTTT. This sequence joins TRBV29-1 and TRBJ1-5; 9 nucleotides line up with TRBD1. V lost 6 bases to trimming and J lost 5 bases; unmatched junction nucleotides: 5. The CDR3 covers 13 residues. Germline V gene sequence: CDR1 SQVTM, CDR2 ANQGSEA.

The chain recombines TRBV13 with TRBJ2-7; 7 bases align to TRBD1. The CDR3 totals 13 residues. The V and J ends lost 2 bases and 7 bases, in that order; junction bases with no gene match: 5. CDR1 PRHDT and CDR2 FYEKMQ come from the germline V gene (reference sequence). CDR3 coding DNA: TGTGCCAGCAGCTTAAGGGGGCGGAAAGAGCAGTACTTC. This codes for CASSLRGRKEQYF.

This clone was detected only a few times. This rearrangement joins TRBV9 to TRBJ1-6; 7 bases map to TRBD1. The germline V gene encodes CDR1 SGDLS and CDR2 YYNGEE. The J segment lost 10 bases and the V segment lost 0 bases, leaving 10 bases of the junction unmatched. The CDR3 has 16 amino acids. Written as DNA, the CDR3 is TGTGCCAGCAGCGTAGGTTACAGGGGAGGGAGATCACCCCTCCACTTT. Translating it yields CASSVGYRGGRSPLHF.

This clone was counted many times. This chain uses TRBV18 with TRBJ2-1; TRBD2 might be the D (5 bases). Germline lookup yields CDR1 KGHSH and CDR2 LQKENI. Trimming cost V 2 bases and J 4 bases, with 6 bases left between them. This CDR3 is 13 amino acids long. The CDR3 DNA sequence: TGTGCCAGCTCACCATGGAGGTACAATGAGCAGTTCTTC. This translates into CASSPWRYNEQFF.

The chain employs TRBV10-3 and TRBJ2-3; no firm D call. Trimming left V 0 bases short and J 7 bases short, with 17 bases between. The CDR3 is 16 amino acids. Looked up from germline, CDR1 is ENHRY and CDR2 is SYGVKD. The CDR3 reads CAISESAETISHTQYF. In nucleotides, the CDR3 is TGTGCCATCAGTGAGTCGGCTGAAACAATCTCTCATACGCAGTATTTT.

The sample holds a few counts of this clone. This chain's CDR3 is CASSSEGDFKAFF. The CDR3 bases are TGTGCCAGCAGCTCAGAAGGGGATTTCAAAGCTTTCTTT. This sequence joins TRBV4-2 and TRBJ1-1; D perhaps matches TRBD1 (5 bases). Trimming shortened V by 5 bases and J by 9 bases, and 16 bases separated the two germline ends. Germline values: CDR1 LGHNA, CDR2 YNFKEQ. The CDR3 has 13 residues.

The CDR3 DNA reads TGTGCCAGCAGCTTGGACCCGGGGGGTACTGAAGCTTTCTTT. Its translation: CASSLDPGGTEAFF. The chain recombines TRBV5-4 with TRBJ1-1; D is perhaps TRBD1 (5 bases). Germline assignment: CDR1 SGHNT and CDR2 YYREEE (reference sequence). The CDR3 sequence is 14 residues long. Trimming removed 0 bases from V and 5 bases from J, with 11 bases in between.

This clone turned up a few times. The V gene is TRBV7-2, the J gene TRBJ2-5; maybe TRBD2 (6 bases). The CDR3 consists of 14 residues. Germline CDR1 reads SGHTA; CDR2 reads FQGNSA. V shed 7 bases and J shed 6 bases, with 18 bases lying between them. CDR3 amino acids: CASTPLAGRKTQYF. CDR3 sequence (DNA): TGTGCCAGCACCCCCCTTGCGGGGAGGAAGACCCAGTACTTC.

The V call is TRBV11-2, the J call TRBJ2-7, with TRBD2 identical over 10 bases. Germline V gene sequence: CDR1 SGHAT, CDR2 FQNNGV. The CDR3 runs to 16 residues. V trimming: 5 bases; J trimming: 2 bases; junction bases outside the gene matches: 9. The CDR3 DNA is TGTGCCAGCAGCCCATCTAGGACTAGCGGAACCTACGAGCAGTACTTC. Translation: CASSPSRTSGTYEQYF.

V is TRBV15 and J is TRBJ1-3, with D perhaps matching TRBD1 (6 bases). The V end was cut by 0 bases, the J end by 4 bases, with 10 bases between. In germline, CDR1 is LNHNV, CDR2 YYDKDF (reference sequence). The CDR3 sequence is 15 residues long. The CDR3 here is CATSREWGLGNTIYF. As DNA, the CDR3 is TGTGCCACCAGCAGAGAATGGGGGCTGGGAAACACCATATATTTT.

This rearrangement joins TRBV5-4 to TRBJ2-4; 7 bases fit TRBD1. Germline CDR1 reads SGHNT; CDR2 reads YYREEE (reference sequence). Trimming removed 2 bases from V and 3 bases from J; junction bases left unmatched: 5. The CDR3 has 15 residues. CDR3 sequence (DNA): TGTGCCAGCAGCTTATCAGGGGGAGACAAAAACATTCAGTACTTC. Its protein is CASSLSGGDKNIQYF.

The chain uses TRBV7-9 and TRBJ1-4; 7 nucleotides agree with TRBD1. This CDR3 is 16 amino acids long. CDR1 and CDR2 (germline): SEHNR, FQNEAQ (reference sequence). The ends lost 3 bases at V and 0 bases at J; junction bases unmatched: 4. The CDR3 DNA is TGTGCCAGCAGCTTCGGCAGGGGGGCAACTAATGAAAAACTGTTTTTT. This translates into CASSFGRGATNEKLFF.

V is TRBV19 and J is TRBJ2-7; D is possibly TRBD2 (7 bases). Germline loops: CDR1 LNHDA, CDR2 SQIVND (reference sequence). CDR3 length: 14 amino acids. V lost 7 bases and J lost 2, with 15 bases in between. The CDR3 DNA sequence: TGTGCCAGTAAGAGAGGGGGGGAGACCTACGAGCAGTACTTC. Translating it yields CASKRGGETYEQYF.

The J gene is TRBJ2-7, the V gene TRBV6-5; possible D gene TRBD1, 5 bases. Trimming took off 7 bases at V and 2 bases at J, with 9 bases between the two ends. This CDR3 spans 12 amino acids. The germline V gene encodes CDR1 MNHEY and CDR2 SVGAGI. CDR3 in DNA: TGTGCCAGCAAAAGGGGTCCCTACGAGCAGTACTTC. It yields the protein CASKRGPYEQYF.

The rearrangement links TRBV5-4 to TRBJ2-1; D perhaps matches TRBD1 (6 bases). There are 15 residues in the CDR3. CDR1 is SGHNT, CDR2 YYREEE, per germline (reference sequence). Trimming took off 0 bases at V and 4 bases at J, with 11 bases between the two ends. The CDR3 here is CASSLDRALYNEQFF. CDR3 nucleotide sequence: TGTGCCAGCAGCTTGGACAGGGCCCTATACAATGAGCAGTTCTTC.

The chain has TRBV4-3 and TRBJ1-5; D not resolved. The CDR3 is made up of 16 amino acids. Germline CDR1 and CDR2: LGHNA and YSLEER. V was trimmed by 0 bases and J by 4 bases, leaving 13 bases between them. CDR3 residues: CASSQDGQIGNQPQHF. For the CDR3, the DNA is TGCGCCAGCAGCCAAGATGGCCAGATCGGGAATCAGCCCCAGCATTTT.

The rearrangement links TRBV2 to TRBJ1-3; D gene ambiguous. Trimming took off 6 bases at V and 1 base at J, with 16 bases between the two ends. The CDR3 length is 16 residues. Per the germline V gene, CDR1 is SNHLY and CDR2 is FYNNEI. Here the CDR3 reads CASRPREITSGNTIYF. CDR3 sequence (DNA): TGTGCCAGCAGACCAAGGGAGATAACGTCTGGAAACACCATATATTTT.

V gene TRBV5-1 combines with J gene TRBJ2-7; 8 nucleotides align to TRBD1. The CDR3 extends over 15 amino acids. V shed 4 bases and J 4 bases; nucleotides not matched to a gene: 10. Germline CDR1 reads SGHRS; CDR2 reads YFSETQ. The CDR3: CASSLGRTGWYEQYF. CDR3 sequence (DNA): TGCGCCAGCAGCCTAGGCCGGACAGGGTGGTACGAGCAGTACTTC.

A few counts support this clone. The chain couples TRBV10-2 to TRBJ2-7; TRBD2 matches at 8 bases. In germline, CDR1 is WSHSY, CDR2 SAAADI. The CDR3 is 13 residues long. Trimming cost V 8 bases and J 0 bases; bases outside gene matches: 3. DNA of the CDR3: TGCGCCAGCGGTGGACTAGCCTCCTACGAGCAGTACTTC. Encoded protein: CASGGLASYEQYF.

This clone was counted only a few times. The chain has TRBV28 and TRBJ2-7; perhaps TRBD2 as D (5 bases). The CDR3 contains 16 residues. The V end lost 6 bases, the J end lost 7 bases, and 25 bases lay between the germline ends. Germline assignment: CDR1 MDHEN and CDR2 SYDVKM. This CDR3 is CASSSPGTRGDEEQYF. As DNA, the CDR3 is TGTGCCAGCAGCAGCCCGGGCACCCGGGGTGATGAAGAGCAGTACTTC.

In its sample, this clone was seen a few times. V usage is TRBV4-1 and J usage is TRBJ2-1; D remains unclear. Germline assignment: CDR1 MGHRA and CDR2 YSYEKL. The CDR3 is 15 amino acids. The V gene lost 4 bases and the J gene lost 0 bases, with 10 bases spanning the gap. In nucleotides, the CDR3 is TGCGCCAGCAGCCCTCTTATTAGCTCCTACAATGAGCAGTTCTTC. Translating it yields CASSPLISSYNEQFF.

This clone was observed a handful of times. The chain has TRBV5-4 and TRBJ2-3; 8 nucleotides match TRBD2. This CDR3 contains 16 residues. With 2 bases clipped from V and 2 bases from J, the junction kept 7 bases outside the gene matches. Germline V gives CDR1 SGHNT, CDR2 YYREEE (reference sequence). CDR3 residues: CASSFVLAAHTDTQYF. Written as DNA, the CDR3 is TGTGCCAGCAGCTTTGTACTAGCGGCGCACACAGATACGCAGTATTTT.

The sample holds a few counts of this clone. V usage is TRBV7-8 and J usage is TRBJ2-5, with 10 bases that match TRBD1. The CDR3 sequence is 16 residues long. The junction had 12 bases not matched to a gene; V was cut back by 6 bases and J by 5 bases. CDR1 and CDR2 from the germline V gene are SGHVS and FQNEAQ. The CDR3 is CASSPQTGGNRETQYF. As DNA, the CDR3 is TGTGCCAGCAGTCCACAGACAGGGGGCAATCGTGAGACCCAGTACTTC.

The chain joins TRBV15 to TRBJ1-1, with a weak D call TRBD1 (5 bases). Per the germline V gene, CDR1 is LNHNV and CDR2 is YYDKDF (reference sequence). V was clipped by 3 bases and J by 10 bases, with 15 bases between them. This CDR3 is built from 13 residues. The CDR3 DNA follows: TGTGCCACCAGCAGCAGGGTCGAAGGGGTAGCTTTCTTT. Its protein product is CATSSRVEGVAFF.